Listed below are T cell receptor beta chains from one sample, sequenced in a study of T cell responses to AZD1222 COVID-19 vaccine. TCRdb's copy holds only in-frame clones and misses some; the assay was immunoSEQ multiplex PCR. Altogether 150,000 or so clones are present, 85% to 95% being singletons, with the ten largest covering approximately 1.4%. The sample here was peripheral blood, taken on day 0 of AZD1222 vaccination. All receptors come from an adult in good health. Both conserved end residues are part of each CDR3. A D gene is named only where the DNA matches it firmly. Clone size appears in some rows only: once, few, many, or a class for an expanded clone.

clone size,J gene,D gene,CDR3 length,V gene,CDR3 DNA,CDR3 protein
once,TRBJ1-1,.,15,TRBV7-3,TGTGCCAGCAGCTTAAGTGCAGGGCTTCACACTGAAGCTTTCTTT,CASSLSAGLHTEAFF
once,TRBJ1-2,.,14,TRBV2,TGTGCCAGCAGTCTCTCCCGGGACACCCAGGGCTACACCTTC,CASSLSRDTQGYTF
.,TRBJ1-3,.,15,TRBV19,TGTGCCAGTATCCACCATATCGACTCTGGAAACACCATATATTTT,CASIHHIDSGNTIYF
once,TRBJ1-2,TRBD1,16,TRBV28,TGTGCCAGCAGTTCAGGGACAGGGCCTATTAACTATGGCTACACCTTC,CASSSGTGPINYGYTF
.,TRBJ1-6,.,16,TRBV5-1,TGCGCCAGCAGCCCCTTAGGACCGGGCTATAATTCACCCCTCCACTTT,CASSPLGPGYNSPLHF
.,TRBJ2-1,.,16,TRBV10-3,TGTGCCATCAGTGGGGGGCTCAACCCCATTTACAATGAGCAGTTCTTC,CAISGGLNPIYNEQFF
.,TRBJ2-5,.,12,TRBV7-6,TGTGCCAGCGTTCTACAGGGAGAGACCCAGTACTTC,CASVLQGETQYF
.,TRBJ2-1,TRBD2,14,TRBV19,TGTGCCAGTAGTATTTCGGGAGGACTTAATGAGCAGTTCTTC,CASSISGGLNEQFF
.,TRBJ2-3,.,15,TRBV3-1/TRBV3-2,TGTGCCAGCAGCCAAGTCGGGGGCAACACAGATACGCAGTATTTT,CASSQVGGNTDTQYF
.,TRBJ2-3,TRBD2,14,TRBV30,TGTGCCTGGAAGGCCCGGGAGGGGTGGGATACGCAGTATTTT,CAWKAREGWDTQYF
.,TRBJ1-1,.,13,TRBV12-3/TRBV12-4,TGTGCCAGCAGTTTAGAGGAGGGTACTGAAGCTTTCTTT,CASSLEEGTEAFF
.,TRBJ1-3,.,13,TRBV27,TGTGCCAGCAAAGAGAACCCTGGAAACACCATATATTTT,CASKENPGNTIYF
.,TRBJ1-2,TRBD1,13,TRBV2,TGTGCCAGCAGTGGCGACAGGGACTATGGCTACACCTTC,CASSGDRDYGYTF